This T cell receptor (beta chain) was captured by sequencing in a study of beta chain features in type 1 diabetes. Study information: The examined sorted cells totaled about 110 million across samples.

Study outcomes and limitations: cDNA-based reads could over-represent cells with high TCR expression. There was a moderate but significant shortening of TCRB CDR3s in all four CD4+ subsets of Type 1 diabetes patients.

As concerns this clone: The antigen is not known.

The entirety of the isolated RNA underwent reverse transcription, so expressed TCRB transcripts were sequenced. Method: immunoSEQ multiplex PCR; TCRdb's copy keeps in-frame clones and lacks some. The sample lists some 190,000 clones; almost 8% were seen once. The CDR3 length is 17 residues. V was trimmed by 3 bases and J by 0 bases, leaving 15 bases between them. CDR1 and CDR2 (germline): MNHEY, SMNVEV (reference sequence). On average, the one heparinised blood draw given by each donor was about 116 mL. CD45RO/CCR7/CD25/CD127/CD95/CD27 sorting isolated CD4+ naive, central memory, regulatory and stem cell-like memory cells.

Sequences were obtained from central memory CD4+ T cells from blood. The receptor comes from a man aged 18 to 35 with type 1 diabetes. The rearrangement joins TRBV27 to TRBJ1-5; no definite D call. The CDR3 DNA reads as TGTGCCAGCAGTTTCGAGTGGTCGCCCTATAGCAATCAGCCCCAGCATTTT. Its translation: CASSFEWSPYSNQPQHF.